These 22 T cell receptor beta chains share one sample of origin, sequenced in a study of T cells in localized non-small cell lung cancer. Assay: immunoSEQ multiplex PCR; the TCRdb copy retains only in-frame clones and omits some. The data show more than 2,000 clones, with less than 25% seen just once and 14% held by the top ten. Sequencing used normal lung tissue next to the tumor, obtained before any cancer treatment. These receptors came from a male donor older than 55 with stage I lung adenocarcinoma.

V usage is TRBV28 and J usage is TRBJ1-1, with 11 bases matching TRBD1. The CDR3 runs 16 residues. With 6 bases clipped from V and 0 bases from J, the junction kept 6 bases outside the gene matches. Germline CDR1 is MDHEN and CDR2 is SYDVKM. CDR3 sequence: CASSLRDRGVNTEAFF. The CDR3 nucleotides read TGTGCCAGCAGCCTCCGGGACAGGGGGGTGAACACTGAAGCTTTCTTT.

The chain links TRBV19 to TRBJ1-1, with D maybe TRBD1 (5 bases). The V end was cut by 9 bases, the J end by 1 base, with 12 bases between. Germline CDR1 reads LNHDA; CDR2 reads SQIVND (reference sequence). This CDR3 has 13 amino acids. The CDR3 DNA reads TGTGCCAGCCGGGGGGAGGGGAACACTGAAGCTTTCTTT. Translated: CASRGEGNTEAFF.

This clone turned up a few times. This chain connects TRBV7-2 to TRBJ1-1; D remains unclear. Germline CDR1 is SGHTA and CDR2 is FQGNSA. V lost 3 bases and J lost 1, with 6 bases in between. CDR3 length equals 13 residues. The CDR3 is CASSFARNTEAFF. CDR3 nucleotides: TGTGCCAGCAGCTTCGCCAGGAACACTGAAGCTTTCTTT.

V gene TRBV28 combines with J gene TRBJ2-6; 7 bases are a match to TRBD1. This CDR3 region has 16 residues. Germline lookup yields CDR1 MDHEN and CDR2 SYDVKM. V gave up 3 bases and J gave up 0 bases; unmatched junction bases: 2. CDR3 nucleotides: TGTGCCAGCAGTTTGTGGGACAGCTCTGGGGCCAACGTCCTGACTTTC. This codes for CASSLWDSSGANVLTF.

The CDR3, as DNA: TGTGCCAGTAGGGTCGGGGAGAGTGAGCAGTACTTC. This encodes CASRVGESEQYF. The chain joins TRBV19 to TRBJ2-7; TRBD2 is a possible D gene (5 bases). Trimming took 6 bases from V and 7 from J, leaving 13 bases between them. The germline V gene encodes CDR1 LNHDA and CDR2 SQIVND (reference sequence). This CDR3 is built from 12 residues.

CDR3: CASSRELGRVYEQYF. The CDR3 DNA reads as TGTGCCAGCAGCCGCGAGTTAGGGCGAGTGTACGAGCAGTACTTC. This chain connects TRBV11-3 to TRBJ2-7; no definite D call. CDR3 length equals 15 residues. V lost 5 bases and J lost 4, with 18 bases in between. Germline V CDR1 and CDR2: SGHNT, YENEEA.

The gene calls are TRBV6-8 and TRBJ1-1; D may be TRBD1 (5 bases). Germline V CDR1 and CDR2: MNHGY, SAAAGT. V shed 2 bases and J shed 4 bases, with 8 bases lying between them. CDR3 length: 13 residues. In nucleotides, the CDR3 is TGTGCCAGCAGTTACGGGGACGGCACTGAAGCTTTCTTT. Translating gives CASSYGDGTEAFF.

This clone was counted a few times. CDR3 sequence: CASSSGGGNQPQHF. The DNA for the CDR3 is TGTGCCAGCAGCTCTGGAGGCGGGAATCAGCCCCAGCATTTT. V is TRBV11-3 and J is TRBJ1-5; D is ambiguous. Germline-derived CDR1 and CDR2 are SGHNT and YENEEA. Trimming shortened V by 4 bases and J by 4 bases, and 11 bases separated the two germline ends. This CDR3 spans 14 amino acids.

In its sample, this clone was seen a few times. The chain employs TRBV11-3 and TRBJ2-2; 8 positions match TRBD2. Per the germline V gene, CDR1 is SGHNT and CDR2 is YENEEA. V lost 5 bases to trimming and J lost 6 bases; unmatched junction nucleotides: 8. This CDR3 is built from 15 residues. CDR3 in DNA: TGTGCCAGCAGCGTCCTAAGCGGGGGTTCCGGGGAGCTGTTTTTT. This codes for CASSVLSGGSGELFF.

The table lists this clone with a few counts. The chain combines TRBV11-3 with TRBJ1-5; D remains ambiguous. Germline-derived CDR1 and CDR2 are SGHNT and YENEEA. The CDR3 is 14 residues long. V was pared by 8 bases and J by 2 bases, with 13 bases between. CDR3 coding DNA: TGTGCCAGCGGTAGACTAGCGGGCAATCAGCCCCAGCATTTT. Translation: CASGRLAGNQPQHF.

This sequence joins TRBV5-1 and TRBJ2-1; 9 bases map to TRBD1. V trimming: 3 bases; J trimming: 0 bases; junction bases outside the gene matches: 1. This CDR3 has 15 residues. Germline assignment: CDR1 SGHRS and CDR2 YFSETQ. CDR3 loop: CASSSGQGSYNEQFF. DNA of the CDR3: TGCGCCAGCAGCTCGGGACAGGGCTCCTACAATGAGCAGTTCTTC.

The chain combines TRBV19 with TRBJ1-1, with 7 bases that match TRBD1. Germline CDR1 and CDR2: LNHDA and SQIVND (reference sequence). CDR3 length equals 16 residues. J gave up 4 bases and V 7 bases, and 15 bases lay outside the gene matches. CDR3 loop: CASTSKGAPYITEAFF. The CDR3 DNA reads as TGTGCCAGTACCTCGAAGGGGGCCCCTTATATCACTGAAGCTTTCTTT.

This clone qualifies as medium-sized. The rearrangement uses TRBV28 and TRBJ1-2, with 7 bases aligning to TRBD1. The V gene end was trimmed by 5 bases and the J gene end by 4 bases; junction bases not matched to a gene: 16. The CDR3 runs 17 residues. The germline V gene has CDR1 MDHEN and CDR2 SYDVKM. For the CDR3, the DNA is TGTGCCAGCAGTCCCCACGGGAGGGGGCTCCTTCTCTATGGCTACACCTTC. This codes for CASSPHGRGLLLYGYTF.

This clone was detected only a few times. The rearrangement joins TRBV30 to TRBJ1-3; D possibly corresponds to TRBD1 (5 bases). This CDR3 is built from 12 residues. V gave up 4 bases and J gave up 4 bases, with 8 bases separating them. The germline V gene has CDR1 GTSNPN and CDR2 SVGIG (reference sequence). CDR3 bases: TGTGCCTGGAAGGGGATAGGAAACACCATATATTTT. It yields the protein CAWKGIGNTIYF.

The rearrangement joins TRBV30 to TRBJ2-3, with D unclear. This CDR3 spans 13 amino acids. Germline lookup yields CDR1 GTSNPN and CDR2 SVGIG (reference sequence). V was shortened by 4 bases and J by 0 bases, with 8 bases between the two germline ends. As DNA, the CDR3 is TGTGCCTGGAACACTTATAGCACAGATACGCAGTATTTT. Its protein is CAWNTYSTDTQYF.

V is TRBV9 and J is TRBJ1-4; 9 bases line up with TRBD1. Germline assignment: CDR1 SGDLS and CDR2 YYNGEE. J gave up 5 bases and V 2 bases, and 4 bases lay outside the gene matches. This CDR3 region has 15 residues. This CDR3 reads CASSVMGQGNEKLFF. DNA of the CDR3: TGTGCCAGCAGCGTCATGGGACAGGGAAATGAAAAACTGTTTTTT.

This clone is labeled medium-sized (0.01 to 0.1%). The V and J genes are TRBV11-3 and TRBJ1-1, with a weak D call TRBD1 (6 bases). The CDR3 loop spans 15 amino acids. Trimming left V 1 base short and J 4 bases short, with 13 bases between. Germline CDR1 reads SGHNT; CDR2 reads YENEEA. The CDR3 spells CASSLVDGGGTEAFF. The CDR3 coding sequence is TGTGCCAGCAGCTTAGTAGATGGAGGGGGCACTGAAGCTTTCTTT. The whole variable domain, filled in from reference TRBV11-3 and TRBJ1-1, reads EAGVVQSPRYKIIEKKQPVAFWCNPISGHNTLYWYLQNLGQGPELLIRYENEEAVDDSQLPKDRFSAERLKGVDSTLKIQPAELGDSAVYLCASSLVDGGGTEAFFGQGTRLTVV.

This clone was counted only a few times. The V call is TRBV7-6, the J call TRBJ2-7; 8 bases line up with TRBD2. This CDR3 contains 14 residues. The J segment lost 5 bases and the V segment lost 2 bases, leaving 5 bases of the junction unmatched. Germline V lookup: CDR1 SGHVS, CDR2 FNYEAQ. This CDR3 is CASSLRTGRDEQYF. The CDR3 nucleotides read TGTGCCAGCAGCTTACGGACCGGGAGGGACGAGCAGTACTTC.

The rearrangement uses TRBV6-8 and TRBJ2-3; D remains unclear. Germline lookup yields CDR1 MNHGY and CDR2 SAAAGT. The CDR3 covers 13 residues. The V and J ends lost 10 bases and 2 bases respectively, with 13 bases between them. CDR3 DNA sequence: TGTGCCACCCTACGGACGGACACAGATACGCAGTATTTT. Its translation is CATLRTDTDTQYF.

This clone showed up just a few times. In nucleotides, the CDR3 is TGTGCCAGCAGCCAGAGTCTAGCGGGGGTCGAGCAGTACTTC. As protein: CASSQSLAGVEQYF. This chain connects TRBV11-3 to TRBJ2-7, with TRBD2 matching over 10 bases. V gave up 5 bases and J gave up 6 bases; unmatched junction bases: 7. The CDR3 contains 14 residues. Germline CDR1 is SGHNT and CDR2 is YENEEA.

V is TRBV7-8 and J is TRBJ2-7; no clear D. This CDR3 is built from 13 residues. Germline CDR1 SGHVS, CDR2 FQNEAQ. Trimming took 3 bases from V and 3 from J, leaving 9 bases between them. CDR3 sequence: CASSFGPLYEQYF. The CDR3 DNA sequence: TGTGCCAGCAGCTTCGGGCCGCTCTACGAGCAGTACTTC.

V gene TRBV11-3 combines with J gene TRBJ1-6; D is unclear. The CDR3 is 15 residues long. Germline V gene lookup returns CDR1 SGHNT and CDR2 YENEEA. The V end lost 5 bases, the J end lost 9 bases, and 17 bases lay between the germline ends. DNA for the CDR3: TGTGCCAGCAGCCCACATGGGAGCGTAGGTTCACCCCTCCACTTT. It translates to CASSPHGSVGSPLHF.